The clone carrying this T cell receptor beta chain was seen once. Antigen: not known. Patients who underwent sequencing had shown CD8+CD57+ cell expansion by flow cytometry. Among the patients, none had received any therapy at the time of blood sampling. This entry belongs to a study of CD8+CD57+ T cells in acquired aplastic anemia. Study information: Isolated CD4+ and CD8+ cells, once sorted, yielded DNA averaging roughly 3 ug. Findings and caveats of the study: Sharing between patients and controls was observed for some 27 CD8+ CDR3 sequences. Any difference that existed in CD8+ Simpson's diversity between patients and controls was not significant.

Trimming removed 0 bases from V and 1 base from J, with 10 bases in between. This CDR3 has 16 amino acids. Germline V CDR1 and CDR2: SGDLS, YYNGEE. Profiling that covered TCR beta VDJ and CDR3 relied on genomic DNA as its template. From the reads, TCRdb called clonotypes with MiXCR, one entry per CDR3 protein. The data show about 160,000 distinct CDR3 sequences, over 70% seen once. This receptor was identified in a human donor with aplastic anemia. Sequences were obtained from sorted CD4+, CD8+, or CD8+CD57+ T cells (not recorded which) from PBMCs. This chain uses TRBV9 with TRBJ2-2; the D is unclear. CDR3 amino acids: CASSVGSSMNTGELFF. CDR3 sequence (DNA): TGTGCCAGCAGCGTAGGTTCGTCCATGAACACCGGGGAGCTGTTTTTT.